Below are 29 T cell receptor beta chains sequenced from a single sample in a study of Ad26.COV2.S vaccination and SARS-CoV-2 variants listed by TCRdb under 2021. This sample's treatment or condition label indicates: roughly 20 received Ad26.COV2.S at low or high dose, single or two shots; 5 received placebo; per-sample allocation not given. For vaccine and placebo recipients, repertoires were sequenced using samples collected on day 63 after the first injection. Library construction relied on the immunoSEQ multiplex PCR assay. Here the immuneACCESS table is served through TCRdb, limited to in-frame sequences with V and J called. Missing clones are a known gap in these copies; in checked studies unresolved V genes cover under half, and the rest lacks a known reason. In all, the sample holds about 390,000 clones, and more than 85% of those were seen once. Roughly 3.2% of the sample rests with the top ten.

The source material was peripheral blood, sampled in a trial of Ad26.COV2.S vaccine versus placebo. The source of these receptors is a person between 18 and 59 years old who received the Ad26.COV2.S COVID-19 vaccine or a placebo.

In its sample, this clone was seen a few times. This rearrangement joins TRBV27 to TRBJ1-1, with D possibly being TRBD1 (5 bases). The CDR3 has 14 amino acids. V was pared by 7 bases and J by 4 bases, with 16 bases between. The V gene's germline CDR1 is MNHEY and CDR2 SMNVEV (reference sequence). CDR3 amino acids: CASKLNGGTTEAFF. CDR3 nucleotides: TGTGCCAGCAAGTTAAATGGGGGGACCACTGAAGCTTTCTTT.

The chain recombines TRBV6-5 with TRBJ1-2; D gene unclear. CDR1 is MNHEY and CDR2 is SVGAGI in the germline V gene. CDR3 length equals 14 residues. The ends were cut back, 7 bases at V and 4 bases at J, with 16 bases in the middle. CDR3 DNA sequence: TGTGCCAGCAACGATGTGCAGAGCCTCTATGGCTACACCTTC. It encodes CASNDVQSLYGYTF.

The chain couples TRBV11-2 to TRBJ2-7, with TRBD1 matching 7 bases. The CDR3 consists of 15 residues. The germline V gene encodes CDR1 SGHAT and CDR2 FQNNGV. The V segment lost 2 bases and the J segment 5 bases; nucleotides outside the gene matches: 9. The CDR3 sequence is CASSLNPTGVHEQYF. The CDR3 DNA reads TGTGCCAGCAGCTTAAATCCAACAGGGGTCCACGAGCAGTACTTC.

The V and J genes are TRBV19 and TRBJ1-3, with D unresolved. CDR3 length: 14 residues. V shed 5 bases and J shed 2 bases, with 10 bases lying between them. From germline, CDR1 is LNHDA and CDR2 SQIVND (reference sequence). CDR3 bases: TGTGCCAGTAGTCAAGGCACGACTGGAAACACCATATATTTT. Protein product: CASSQGTTGNTIYF.

The chain couples TRBV4-1 to TRBJ1-1; possible D gene TRBD1, 5 bases. The CDR3 sequence is 15 residues long. CDR1 MGHRA and CDR2 YSYEKL come from the germline V gene. The V end was cut by 4 bases, the J end by 1 base, with 13 bases between. CDR3: CASSRYPTENTEAFF. The CDR3 DNA sequence: TGCGCCAGCAGCCGATACCCGACAGAGAACACTGAAGCTTTCTTT.

The J gene is TRBJ1-2, the V gene TRBV6-4, with D uncertain. V lost 3 bases to trimming and J lost 7 bases, with 15 bases between them. CDR3 length: 14 amino acids. Germline V gene data show CDR1 as MRHNA and CDR2 as SNTAGT. The CDR3 reads CASSEGPYGLGYTF. CDR3 coding DNA: TGTGCCAGCAGTGAAGGACCTTATGGGCTTGGCTACACCTTC.

The chain carries TRBV6-2 or TRBV6-3 and TRBJ2-5, with D possibly being TRBD2 (6 bases). CDR3 length: 14 amino acids. Per the germline V gene, CDR1 is MNHEY and CDR2 is SVGEGT. The V end was cut by 2 bases, the J end by 6 bases, with 13 bases between. The CDR3 DNA reads TGTGCCAGCAGTTACGAGTGGGGGGATAAGACCCAGTACTTC. Amino acid sequence: CASSYEWGDKTQYF.

This clone has a handful of counts. The J gene is TRBJ1-2, the V gene TRBV9; unclear D gene. Trimming pared 0 bases from V and 4 bases from J, leaving 13 bases between. There are 15 residues in the CDR3. The V gene's germline CDR1 is SGDLS and CDR2 YYNGEE. CDR3 nucleotides: TGTGCCAGCAGCGTAGGTAGCCTGGCTCTCTATGGCTACACCTTC. This encodes CASSVGSLALYGYTF.

The gene calls are TRBV19 and TRBJ2-1; 7 bases agree with TRBD1. The CDR3 runs 16 residues. V lost 0 bases and J lost 8; bases outside the gene matches: 10. Germline V gene sequence: CDR1 LNHDA, CDR2 SQIVND (reference sequence). DNA of the CDR3: TGTGCCAGTAGTATAGATCTCCAGGGGGTAGGCGATGAGCAGTTCTTC. The encoded protein is CASSIDLQGVGDEQFF.

The gene calls are TRBV7-9 and TRBJ2-5; 8 nucleotides line up with TRBD1. Germline CDR1 SEHNR, CDR2 FQNEAQ (reference sequence). The CDR3 contains 15 residues. Germline trimming cut 5 bases from V and 2 bases from J; bases unmatched to any gene: 7. The chain's CDR3 is CASSPRGQRQETQYF. CDR3 DNA: TGTGCCAGCAGCCCCAGGGGGCAGAGGCAAGAGACCCAGTACTTC.

This rearrangement joins TRBV4-1 to TRBJ1-1, with unresolved D. Trimming took 0 bases from V and 11 from J, leaving 16 bases between them. The CDR3 loop spans 14 amino acids. Looked up from germline, CDR1 is MGHRA and CDR2 is YSYEKL. The CDR3 spells CASSQDLSRFRAFF. CDR3 nucleotide sequence: TGCGCCAGCAGCCAAGATCTGTCCCGGTTTCGGGCTTTCTTT.

On this clone itself: An end of the junction differs from the germline gene, which may be a read error. The chain combines TRBV6-5 with TRBJ1-1; D unresolved. The CDR3 has 11 residues. Germline CDR1 reads MNHEY; CDR2 reads SVGAGI. CDR3 DNA: TGTGCCAGCAGTGACTCTTCTGAAGCTTTCTTT. Amino acid sequence: CASSDSSEAFF.

This chain links TRBV4-1 with TRBJ1-6, with 9 bases matching TRBD1. With 3 bases clipped from V and 0 bases from J, the junction kept 6 bases outside the gene matches. The CDR3 covers 18 residues. From germline, CDR1 is MGHRA and CDR2 YSYEKL. The CDR3 bases are TGCGCCAGCAGCCAGATCGTACAGGGGGCCTCCTATAATTCACCCCTCCACTTT. It yields the protein CASSQIVQGASYNSPLHF.

The CDR3 region has the DNA TGTGCCAGCAGCTTAGGGGCAGTCATGAACACTGAAGCTTTCTTT. This gives the protein CASSLGAVMNTEAFF. V gene TRBV7-9 combines with J gene TRBJ1-1; D ambiguous. From germline, CDR1 is SEHNR and CDR2 FQNEAQ (reference sequence). The CDR3 spans 15 residues. V gave up 1 base and J gave up 0 bases, with 9 bases separating them.

The chain recombines TRBV3-1 (or the pseudogene TRBV3-2) with TRBJ2-5; possibly TRBD2 for D (6 bases). The CDR3 runs 17 residues. V lost 5 bases, J lost 5 bases, and 24 bases lay in between. Germline CDR1 and CDR2: LGHDT and YNNKEL (reference sequence). Here the CDR3 DNA reads TGTGCCAGCAGCTCCGCGAGGGCGGGGACCTTAAGGGAGACCCAGTACTTC. The encoded protein is CASSSARAGTLRETQYF.

V is TRBV9 and J is TRBJ2-3, with D hard to call. Trimming stripped 3 bases from V and 7 bases from J, with 9 bases between. Per germline, CDR1 SGDLS and CDR2 YYNGEE. The CDR3 sequence is 12 residues long. CDR3 sequence: CASSGPANTQYF. CDR3 bases: TGTGCCAGCAGCGGCCCTGCGAATACGCAGTATTTT.

The chain combines TRBV5-8 with TRBJ2-7, with D unresolved. The CDR3 covers 13 residues. Deletions cut 4 bases from V and 2 bases from J, with 10 bases between. The germline V gene encodes CDR1 SGHTS and CDR2 YDEGEE. As DNA, the CDR3 is TGTGCCAGCAGCCCAAGGGTAGCCTACGAGCAGTACTTC. It yields the protein CASSPRVAYEQYF.

About this clone itself: Other DNA sequences in the same sample also yield this CDR3. The chain combines TRBV5-6 with TRBJ1-1; D is undetermined. The CDR3 is 14 amino acids. V was trimmed by 2 bases and J by 1 base, leaving 9 bases between them. CDR1 is SGHDT and CDR2 is YYEEEE in the germline V gene. CDR3 coding DNA: TGTGCCAGCAGCTTAGGACGGACGAACACTGAAGCTTTCTTT. Residues: CASSLGRTNTEAFF.

The rearrangement links TRBV20-1 to TRBJ2-1; a possible D gene is TRBD2 (6 bases). Trimming shortened V by 3 bases and J by 1 base, and 13 bases separated the two germline ends. The germline gives CDR1 DFQATT, CDR2 SNEGSKA (reference sequence). The CDR3 totals 15 residues. CDR3 bases: TGCAGTGCTAGTACGGGACTTAGGTCCTACAATGAGCAGTTCTTC. This encodes CSASTGLRSYNEQFF.

This chain connects TRBV5-4 to TRBJ1-1; D is uncertain. From germline, CDR1 is SGHNT and CDR2 YYREEE (reference sequence). The CDR3 is 15 residues long. V was trimmed by 0 bases and J by 0 bases, leaving 9 bases between them. CDR3 in DNA: TGTGCCAGCAGCTTGGGGGGAATCATGAACACTGAAGCTTTCTTT. This sequence encodes CASSLGGIMNTEAFF.

This rearrangement joins TRBV9 to TRBJ1-3; D is unclear. From germline, CDR1 is SGDLS and CDR2 YYNGEE. This CDR3 contains 14 residues. Trimming pared 0 bases from V and 3 bases from J, leaving 7 bases between. DNA of the CDR3: TGTGCCAGCAGCGTAGGGGCAGGTGGAAACACCATATATTTT. Translated: CASSVGAGGNTIYF.

The chain uses TRBV2 and TRBJ2-3; D is uncertain. Germline V gene sequence: CDR1 SNHLY, CDR2 FYNNEI. Trimming took 0 bases from V and 8 from J, leaving 9 bases between them. This CDR3 contains 13 residues. The CDR3, as DNA: TGTGCCAGCAGTGAAGCGCTGCGTGCTACGCAGTATTTT. Its translation is CASSEALRATQYF.

The chain employs TRBV2 and TRBJ1-1, with TRBD1 matching over 7 bases. Trimming removed 2 bases from V and 11 bases from J; junction bases left unmatched: 8. CDR1 SNHLY and CDR2 FYNNEI come from the germline V gene. The CDR3 loop spans 13 amino acids. The DNA for the CDR3 is TGTGCCAGCAGTGAACGGGACAGCCTTTCGGCTTTCTTT. The encoded protein is CASSERDSLSAFF.

This clone occurred once. This sequence joins TRBV7-2 and TRBJ1-4; 7 bases line up with TRBD1. The CDR3 covers 16 residues. The germline CDR1 and CDR2 sequences are SGHTA and FQGNSA. J was trimmed by 8 bases and V by 6 bases; bases with no gene match: 15. CDR3 coding DNA: TGTGCCAGCAGTAACCGGGACAGCCGTCTGGGGGAAAAACTGTTTTTT. Encoded protein: CASSNRDSRLGEKLFF.

This rearrangement joins TRBV7-2 to TRBJ1-6, with D possibly TRBD1 on 5 matching bases. Looked up from germline, CDR1 is SGHTA and CDR2 is FQGNSA. V dropped 5 bases and J dropped 8 bases, with 13 bases sitting between them. The CDR3 is 14 amino acids. In nucleotides, the CDR3 is TGTGCCAGCAGCCCCAGGGAGCTTGATTCACCCCTCCACTTT. It is translated as CASSPRELDSPLHF.

The chain recombines TRBV9 with TRBJ2-2; TRBD1 agrees at 7 bases. Germline CDR1 SGDLS, CDR2 YYNGEE. The CDR3 consists of 18 residues. The junction had 12 bases not matched to a gene; V was cut back by 2 bases and J by 2 bases. The CDR3 DNA follows: TGTGCCAGCAGCGTTTGGGCCCCTGGGACAGATAACACCGGGGAGCTGTTTTTT. Translation: CASSVWAPGTDNTGELFF. The complete variable domain, with remaining parts taken from reference TRBV9 and TRBJ2-2, reads DSGVTQTPKHLITATGQRVTLRCSPRSGDLSVYWYQQSLDQGLQFLIQYYNGEERAKGNILERFSAQQFPDLHSELNLSSLELGDSALYFCASSVWAPGTDNTGELFFGEGSRLTVL.

This chain links TRBV4-1 with TRBJ1-2, with a tentative D call TRBD1 (6 bases). V lost 2 bases, J lost 8 bases, and 15 bases lay in between. This CDR3 comprises 14 residues. Germline V gene sequence: CDR1 MGHRA, CDR2 YSYEKL. CDR3 DNA: TGCGCCAGCAGCCAACCGGGGGACATCCGGGGCTACACCTTC. It translates to CASSQPGDIRGYTF.

The V and J genes are TRBV4-1 and TRBJ1-6; D gene ambiguous. This CDR3 has 18 amino acids. Between the trimmed V and J ends, which lost 1 base and 5 bases, there was a span of 18 bases. The germline V gene encodes CDR1 MGHRA and CDR2 YSYEKL. CDR3 bases: TGCGCCAGCAGCCAAGTGCATGCGAGCGGCGTGGATAATTCACCCCTCCACTTT. It translates to CASSQVHASGVDNSPLHF.

J is TRBJ2-2 and V is TRBV27; D gene unclear. V was trimmed by 6 bases and J by 5 bases, leaving 16 bases between them. This CDR3 comprises 15 residues. The germline V gene has CDR1 MNHEY and CDR2 SMNVEV (reference sequence). CDR3 sequence reads: CASRLFAVLTGELFF. CDR3 DNA sequence: TGTGCCAGCAGACTCTTCGCAGTCCTGACCGGGGAGCTGTTTTTT.